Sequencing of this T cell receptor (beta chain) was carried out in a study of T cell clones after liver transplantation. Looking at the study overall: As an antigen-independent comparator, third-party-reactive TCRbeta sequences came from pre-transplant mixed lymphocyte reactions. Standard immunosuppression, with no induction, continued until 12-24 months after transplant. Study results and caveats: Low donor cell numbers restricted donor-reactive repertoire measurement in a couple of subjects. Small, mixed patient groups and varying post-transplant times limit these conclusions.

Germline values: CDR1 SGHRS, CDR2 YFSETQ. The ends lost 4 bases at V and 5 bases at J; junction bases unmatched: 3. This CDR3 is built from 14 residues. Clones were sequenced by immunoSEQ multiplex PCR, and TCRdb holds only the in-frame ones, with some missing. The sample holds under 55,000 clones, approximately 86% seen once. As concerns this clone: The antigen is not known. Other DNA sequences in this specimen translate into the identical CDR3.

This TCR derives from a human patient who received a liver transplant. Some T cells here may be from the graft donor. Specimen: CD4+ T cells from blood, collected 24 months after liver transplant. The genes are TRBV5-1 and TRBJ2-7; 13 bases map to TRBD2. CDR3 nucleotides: TGCGCCAGCAGCGTGGGACTAGCGGGAAACGAGCAGTACTTC. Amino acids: CASSVGLAGNEQYF.